This T cell receptor (beta chain) is from a study of T-cell reconstitution after alpha-beta-depleted transplantation in children. This sample's TCRbeta library carried unique molecular identifier barcodes. TCRdb fed the PCR reads into MiXCR, producing one record per CDR3 protein. The sample includes around 960,000 distinct CDR3 sequences, about 31% of them seen just once. CDR3 length equals 16 residues. Germline CDR1 SGHRS, CDR2 YFSETQ. Deletions cut 0 bases from V and 5 bases from J, with 17 bases between. This clonotype was picked up a small number of times. This sample comprised PBMCs, mostly from graft donor cells, obtained 360 days after TCRalphabeta/CD19-depleted stem cell transplant. J is TRBJ2-5 and V is TRBV5-1; possibly TRBD1 for D (6 bases). The TCR comes from a boy under three years old who had a stem cell transplant for SCID, so the T cells may come from the graft donor. CDR3 sequence reads: CASSLGSAGERETQYF. As DNA, the CDR3 is TGCGCCAGCAGCTTGGGGTCGGCAGGGGAAAGGGAGACCCAGTACTTC.